This TCR beta chain was recorded in a study of blood T cell repertoires in COVID-19. For the study at large: COVID-19 samples from acute and convalescent phases originated in the United States, Italy and Spain. T cells, B-cell-depleted T cells, or PBMCs provided the cDNA or gDNA that served as material.

Original processing notes: Amplification with reference gene primers provided the estimates of nucleated cell counts. Libraries were prepared by immunoSEQ multiplex PCR; TCRdb keeps only in-frame clonotypes and omits some of them. The V and J calls and clone size are taken from that table; D and trimming were inferred from the DNA. The repertoire has roughly 45,000 clones, roughly 90% of them found once; the top ten carry around 20%. This sequence was found in a man aged 65 to 85 with active COVID-19. The sequencing input was peripheral blood.

CDR3 DNA sequence: TGTGCCAGCAGCCCCCCCATCGGCAGGGCAACAGATACGCAGTATTTT. It yields the protein CASSPPIGRATDTQYF. The gene calls are TRBV7-9 and TRBJ2-3; D may be TRBD1 (5 bases). CDR3 size: 16 residues. The V gene's germline CDR1 is SEHNR and CDR2 FQNEAQ (reference sequence). V lost 5 bases to trimming and J lost 3 bases, with 18 bases between them.